The 10 T cell receptor beta chains in this list originate from one sample, sequenced in a study of early T cells in non-severe SARS-CoV-2 infection. TCRdb re-called the 5' RACE reads through MiXCR, storing one row per CDR3 protein. The sample gives 55,000 to 80,000 distinct CDR3 sequences, 11% of which show up once; approximately 5% is in the top ten. Sequencing used whole blood, obtained at baseline. Receptors originate from an adult who was a healthcare worker with PCR-confirmed SARS-CoV-2 infection or an uninfected control (not recorded which).

The V and J genes are TRBV11-2 and TRBJ2-1; 12 bases are a match to TRBD2. This CDR3 comprises 15 residues. The V gene's germline CDR1 is SGHAT and CDR2 FQNNGV. V was clipped by 3 bases and J by 4 bases; unmatched bases: 1. CDR3 coding DNA: TGTGCCAGCAGCTTGACTAGCGGGAGTTACAATGAGCAGTTCTTC. The encoded protein is CASSLTSGSYNEQFF.

This clonotype was seen more than once but under ten times. This rearrangement joins TRBV14 to TRBJ1-4, with D perhaps TRBD1 (6 bases). The V end lost 2 bases, the J end lost 10 bases, and 20 bases lay between the germline ends. The CDR3 is 16 amino acids. CDR1 SGHDN and CDR2 FVKESK come from the germline V gene. For the CDR3, the DNA is TGTGCCAGCAGCCAACTATCGGCAGGGGCAGGAAGAAAACTGTTTTTT. Its protein is CASSQLSAGAGRKLFF.

This clonotype has only a few counts. The rearrangement links TRBV6-2 or TRBV6-3 to TRBJ2-3; D is unclear. V dropped 0 bases and J dropped 2 bases, with 9 bases sitting between them. CDR1 MNHEY and CDR2 SVGEGT come from the germline V gene. The CDR3 is 15 residues long. CDR3 DNA sequence: TGTGCCAGCAGTTACTCCGGCCAACTCACAGATACGCAGTATTTT. Its protein is CASSYSGQLTDTQYF.

Remarks on this clonotype: With a much larger clone just one base away, this may be a read error. The rearrangement uses TRBV2 and TRBJ2-5; no firm D call. The CDR3 contains 11 residues. Germline CDR1 reads SNHLY; CDR2 reads FYNNEI. V was cut by 11 bases and J by 3 bases, with 10 bases left in between. The CDR3 nucleotides read TGTGCCGGCATCCGGGAAGAGACCCAGTACTTC. Protein sequence: CAGIREETQYF.

This clonotype appeared a single time. The V call is TRBV11-3, the J call TRBJ2-7, with D unresolved. Trimming took 0 bases from V and 0 from J, leaving 6 bases between them. CDR1 SGHNT and CDR2 YENEEA come from the germline V gene. The CDR3 contains 14 residues. The CDR3 DNA sequence: TGTGCCAGCAGCTTAGAGGGTCTCTCCTACGAGCAGTACTTC. Protein product: CASSLEGLSYEQYF.

V is TRBV20-1 and J is TRBJ2-7; 11 bases agree with TRBD2. There are 20 residues in the CDR3. The trim removed 0 bases at V and 6 bases at J, leaving 22 bases unmatched. Per germline, CDR1 DFQATT and CDR2 SNEGSKA (reference sequence). CDR3 DNA: TGCAGTGCTAGAGATTTCCCCTCGAGGGGGGAGACTAGCGGGAAATCCGAGCAGTACTTC. This encodes CSARDFPSRGETSGKSEQYF.

This clonotype was detected ten times or more. The V gene is TRBV24-1, the J gene TRBJ2-3; perhaps D is TRBD1 or TRBD2 (5 bases each). V was trimmed by 4 bases and J by 6 bases, leaving 19 bases between them. Looked up from germline, CDR1 is KGHDR and CDR2 is SFDVKD. This CDR3 has 16 residues. CDR3 region: CATSDPKVGPGDTQYF. The CDR3 DNA is TGTGCCACCAGTGACCCGAAGGTGGGGCCGGGGGATACGCAGTATTTT.

V usage is TRBV9 and J usage is TRBJ2-5; TRBD1 matches at 12 bases. V gave up 3 bases and J gave up 4 bases; unmatched junction bases: 4. CDR3 size: 15 residues. Germline CDR1 and CDR2: SGDLS and YYNGEE. CDR3 region: CASSAGTGGAETQYF. The CDR3 region has the DNA TGTGCCAGCAGCGCAGGGACAGGGGGCGCAGAGACCCAGTACTTC.

There are a few counts of this clonotype. This chain connects TRBV2 to TRBJ2-5, with D possibly TRBD2 on 6 matching bases. Per the germline V gene, CDR1 is SNHLY and CDR2 is FYNNEI. This CDR3 comprises 13 residues. The V end was cut by 3 bases, the J end by 4 bases, with 9 bases between. The CDR3: CASSDREPETQYF. Here the CDR3 DNA reads TGTGCCAGCAGTGACCGGGAGCCAGAGACCCAGTACTTC.

The rearrangement uses TRBV30 and TRBJ1-2; D is uncertain. In germline, CDR1 is GTSNPN, CDR2 SVGIG (reference sequence). Between the trimmed V and J ends, which lost 2 bases and 4 bases, there was a span of 14 bases. The CDR3 runs to 14 residues. The CDR3 here is CAWSTDVAGYGYTF. CDR3 DNA sequence: TGTGCCTGGAGTACGGACGTAGCAGGCTATGGCTACACCTTC.